One and the same sample provided the 26 T cell receptor beta chains below, sequenced in a study of shared clonotypes between healthy human individuals (dated by TCRdb to 2020 to 2022). Receptor amplification or capture employed the immunoSEQ multiplex PCR assay. Here the immuneACCESS table is served through TCRdb, limited to in-frame sequences with V and J called. Missing clones are a known gap in these copies; in checked studies unresolved V genes cover under half, and the rest lacks a known reason. Here the sample has 1.5 million to 2.5 million clones; less than 95% occur a single time. The ten largest clones capture approximately 1.2% of the sample. CD8 naive samples were obtained by positive selection for CCR7 among CD45RO-negative cells, yielding a CD45RA+CCR7+ population from which TemRA cells were excluded. Sequenced material: naive CD8+ T cells sorted from blood. The label giving this sample's cell subset or site can be read as: CD45RA+CCR7+. The receptors were gathered from a man between 18 and 29 years old in good health.

This clone was seen just once. The rearrangement uses TRBV2 and TRBJ1-2; D is possibly TRBD1 (6 bases). This CDR3 comprises 16 residues. V lost 2 bases, J lost 4 bases, and 17 bases lay in between. The germline gives CDR1 SNHLY, CDR2 FYNNEI. CDR3 region: CASSETKIRGGYGYTF. The CDR3 coding sequence is TGTGCCAGCAGTGAAACAAAGATCAGGGGCGGCTATGGCTACACCTTC. The whole variable domain, filled in from reference TRBV2 and TRBJ1-2, reads EPEVTQTPSHQVTQMGQEVILRCVPISNHLYFYWYRQILGQKVEFLVSFYNNEISEKSEIFDDQFSVERPDGSNFTLKIRSTKLEDSAMYFCASSETKIRGGYGYTFGSGTRLTVV.

The V gene is TRBV6-5, the J gene TRBJ2-7; 9 bases map to TRBD2. V dropped 2 bases and J dropped 1; count of bases not matched to a gene: 3. Germline CDR1 is MNHEY and CDR2 is SVGAGI. The CDR3 covers 15 residues. CDR3: CASSYRLAVSYEQYF. The CDR3 DNA follows: TGTGCCAGCAGTTACCGACTAGCGGTTTCCTACGAGCAGTACTTC.

V gene TRBV19 combines with J gene TRBJ2-7, with 7 bases that match TRBD1. The germline V gene encodes CDR1 LNHDA and CDR2 SQIVND (reference sequence). The CDR3 runs 12 residues. The J segment lost 4 bases and the V segment lost 10 bases, leaving 7 bases of the junction unmatched. DNA for the CDR3: TGTGCCATCAGACAGGGAGAGTACGAGCAGTACTTC. Translating it yields CAIRQGEYEQYF.

This CDR3 is CASSPPGVNTGELFF. DNA of the CDR3: TGTGCCAGCAGCCCTCCAGGGGTTAACACCGGGGAGCTGTTTTTT. The rearrangement joins TRBV9 to TRBJ2-2; a possible D gene is TRBD1 (6 bases). V was clipped by 4 bases and J by 2 bases, with 12 bases between them. From germline, CDR1 is SGDLS and CDR2 YYNGEE. This CDR3 contains 15 residues.

This chain connects TRBV7-9 to TRBJ2-7; a weak D match, TRBD2 (6 bases). Germline CDR1 reads SEHNR; CDR2 reads FQNEAQ (reference sequence). V lost 4 bases to trimming and J lost 3 bases, with 16 bases between them. CDR3 length: 15 amino acids. The CDR3, as DNA: TGTGCCAGCAGCTCCGACGTGGGGGGTGACTACGAGCAGTACTTC. Amino acid sequence: CASSSDVGGDYEQYF.

V is TRBV4-1 and J is TRBJ2-7; tentatively, D is TRBD2 (6 bases). CDR1 is MGHRA and CDR2 is YSYEKL in the germline V gene. The CDR3 sequence is 17 residues long. V gave up 0 bases and J gave up 2 bases, with 17 bases separating them. The CDR3 spells CASSQDAPGVVTYEQYF. CDR3 in DNA: TGCGCCAGCAGCCAAGATGCGCCGGGGGTTGTGACCTACGAGCAGTACTTC.

The chain uses TRBV7-6 and TRBJ1-2; 9 bases align to TRBD1. Germline CDR1 and CDR2: SGHVS and FNYEAQ. V shed 1 base, J shed 4 bases, and the junction held 7 bases outside the gene matches. The CDR3 spans 16 residues. CDR3 loop: CASSLGGTGPLYGYTF. Written as DNA, the CDR3 is TGTGCCAGCAGCTTAGGGGGGACAGGGCCCCTCTATGGCTACACCTTC.

The chain combines TRBV30 with TRBJ1-2; D possibly corresponds to TRBD1 (6 bases). The CDR3 sequence is 11 residues long. V gave up 2 bases and J gave up 14 bases, with 15 bases separating them. Germline-derived CDR1 and CDR2 are GTSNPN and SVGIG (reference sequence). The CDR3 reads CAWSPNRGDTF. CDR3 coding DNA: TGTGCCTGGAGTCCAAATAGGGGGGATACCTTC.

The chain carries TRBV13 and TRBJ2-5; D possibly matches TRBD1 or TRBD2 (6 bases each). Germline CDR1 is PRHDT and CDR2 is FYEKMQ (reference sequence). With 4 bases removed from V and 5 bases from J, the gap between germline ends came to 14 bases. The CDR3 length is 14 residues. The chain's CDR3 is CASSSLIGGETQYF. The CDR3 region has the DNA TGTGCCAGCAGCTCGCTCATAGGGGGGGAGACCCAGTACTTC.

The chain recombines TRBV11-1 with TRBJ2-7, with 8 bases aligning to TRBD2. Germline values: CDR1 SGHAT, CDR2 FQDESV (reference sequence). V trimming: 4 bases; J trimming: 2 bases; junction bases outside the gene matches: 10. This CDR3 has 16 amino acids. Written as DNA, the CDR3 is TGTGCCAGCAGCTGGAGCGGGGGCCTCACCCCCTACGAGCAGTACTTC. This translates into CASSWSGGLTPYEQYF.

V is TRBV4-3 and J is TRBJ1-2, with D tentatively TRBD1 (6 bases). The V gene lost 1 base and the J gene lost 2 bases, with 11 bases spanning the gap. The germline V gene encodes CDR1 LGHNA and CDR2 YSLEER. The CDR3 length is 15 residues. DNA for the CDR3: TGCGCCAGCAGCCAAGGCTGGACAGCGAACTATGGCTACACCTTC. This translates into CASSQGWTANYGYTF.

The chain is built from TRBV11-2 and TRBJ2-1, with 9 bases matching TRBD2. Germline assignment: CDR1 SGHAT and CDR2 FQNNGV. CDR3 length: 18 amino acids. The V and J ends lost 5 bases and 7 bases, in that order; junction bases with no gene match: 18. The CDR3 is CASSGGIGVAGARNEQFF. CDR3 in DNA: TGTGCCAGCAGCGGGGGGATAGGGGTAGCGGGAGCGAGGAATGAGCAGTTCTTC.

The chain uses TRBV29-1 and TRBJ2-2, with 7 nucleotides matching TRBD2. V trimming: 0 bases; J trimming: 2 bases; junction bases outside the gene matches: 3. The CDR3 covers 15 residues. The V gene's germline CDR1 is SQVTM and CDR2 ANQGSEA. The CDR3 sequence is CSVEEAGLNTGELFF. CDR3 nucleotide sequence: TGCAGCGTTGAAGAAGCGGGACTAAACACCGGGGAGCTGTTTTTT.

Points on this clone: This CDR3 is also generated by other DNA sequences in the sample. In nucleotides, the CDR3 is TGTGCCAGCAGTTTATCAGCGGGGTATGGCTACACCTTC. Its translation: CASSLSAGYGYTF. This chain connects TRBV27 to TRBJ1-2; D not certain. The CDR3 sequence is 13 residues long. CDR1 MNHEY and CDR2 SMNVEV come from the germline V gene (reference sequence). V was shortened by 0 bases and J by 5 bases, with 7 bases between the two germline ends.

The chain is built from TRBV27 and TRBJ1-4; D is ambiguous. V was clipped by 2 bases and J by 0 bases, with 7 bases between them. There are 15 residues in the CDR3. In germline, CDR1 is MNHEY, CDR2 SMNVEV (reference sequence). The CDR3 DNA follows: TGTGCCAGCAGTTTAACGGAAACAACTAATGAAAAACTGTTTTTT. Translation gives CASSLTETTNEKLFF.

This clone came up once. The CDR3 sequence is CASPGLSYGELFF. The CDR3 nucleotides are TGTGCCAGCCCGGGACTATCCTATGGGGAGCTGTTTTTT. The chain employs TRBV6-1 and TRBJ2-2, with 7 bases fitting TRBD2. CDR1 and CDR2 from the germline V gene are MNHNS and SASEGT. The V and J ends lost 8 bases and 8 bases, in that order; junction bases with no gene match: 8. This CDR3 contains 13 residues.

The genes are TRBV6-5 and TRBJ2-3; 7 positions agree with TRBD2. V lost 3 bases to trimming and J lost 5 bases; unmatched junction nucleotides: 5. Germline V gives CDR1 MNHEY, CDR2 SVGAGI. This CDR3 comprises 14 residues. The DNA of the CDR3 is TGTGCCAGCAGTTATGCGGGGGAAATAGATACGCAGTATTTT. Its translation: CASSYAGEIDTQYF.

The chain is built from TRBV28 and TRBJ2-3; TRBD2 matches at 11 bases. The V gene's germline CDR1 is MDHEN and CDR2 SYDVKM. This CDR3 is 18 amino acids long. V lost 3 bases and J lost 2; bases outside the gene matches: 10. CDR3 sequence (DNA): TGTGCCAGCAGTTTCGAAATAGCGGGGGGGCCAACCACAGATACGCAGTATTTT. Its protein is CASSFEIAGGPTTDTQYF.

V usage is TRBV10-3 and J usage is TRBJ1-5; the D gene is possibly TRBD1 (6 bases). This CDR3 comprises 14 residues. Germline V gives CDR1 ENHRY, CDR2 SYGVKD. Trimming stripped 0 bases from V and 8 bases from J, with 11 bases between. CDR3 DNA sequence: TGTGCCATCAGTGAGTCGGGTCCAGGGGAGCCCCAGCATTTT. Its translation is CAISESGPGEPQHF.

V is TRBV6-1 and J is TRBJ1-1; TRBD1 might be the D (6 bases). The CDR3 consists of 15 residues. The V and J ends lost 4 bases and 3 bases respectively, with 15 bases between them. Per germline, CDR1 MNHNS and CDR2 SASEGT. This CDR3 is CASSAEFQGHTEAFF. As DNA, the CDR3 is TGTGCCAGCAGTGCCGAATTCCAGGGGCACACTGAAGCTTTCTTT.

The chain recombines TRBV7-2 with TRBJ2-7; D possibly uses TRBD1 or TRBD2 (5 bases each). The germline CDR1 and CDR2 sequences are SGHTA and FQGNSA. The CDR3 contains 14 residues. The ends were cut back, 4 bases at V and 1 base at J, with 11 bases in the middle. As DNA, the CDR3 is TGTGCCAGCAGCTCCTCCTGGGGGTCCTACGAGCAGTACTTC. Its translation: CASSSSWGSYEQYF.

About this clone: This sample also contains other DNA sequences that code for the same CDR3. The rearrangement links TRBV13 to TRBJ2-7; the D gene could be TRBD1 or TRBD2 (5 bases each). This CDR3 contains 13 residues. V dropped 8 bases and J dropped 1 base, with 12 bases sitting between them. CDR1 is PRHDT, CDR2 FYEKMQ, per germline (reference sequence). CDR3 in amino acids: CASSGGRSYEQYF. The CDR3 nucleotides read TGTGCCAGCTCTGGGGGTAGGTCCTACGAGCAGTACTTC.

This chain joins TRBV27 and TRBJ2-7; D gene unclear. This CDR3 has 14 residues. V was trimmed by 5 bases and J by 0 bases, leaving 11 bases between them. The germline gives CDR1 MNHEY, CDR2 SMNVEV (reference sequence). CDR3: CASSPQVTSYEQYF. The CDR3 bases are TGTGCCAGCAGTCCCCAGGTTACCTCCTACGAGCAGTACTTC.

The rearrangement joins TRBV7-9 to TRBJ1-2; 9 nucleotides agree with TRBD1. With V trimmed by 5 bases and J by 0 bases, 4 bases remained unmatched. The germline V gene encodes CDR1 SEHNR and CDR2 FQNEAQ (reference sequence). The CDR3 loop spans 15 amino acids. CDR3 loop: CASSATGGPNYGYTF. The CDR3 DNA follows: TGTGCCAGCAGCGCCACAGGGGGCCCTAACTATGGCTACACCTTC.

J is TRBJ2-7 and V is TRBV11-2; no reliable D call. V gave up 5 bases and J gave up 3 bases, with 5 bases separating them. Germline CDR1 and CDR2: SGHAT and FQNNGV. CDR3 size: 11 residues. The CDR3: CASSRHYEQYF. CDR3 in DNA: TGTGCCAGCAGCCGGCACTACGAGCAGTACTTC.

The chain links TRBV7-2 to TRBJ1-1, with D perhaps TRBD1 (5 bases). V gave up 0 bases and J gave up 1 base, with 15 bases separating them. CDR1 and CDR2 (germline): SGHTA, FQGNSA. The CDR3 has 17 amino acids. CDR3 in amino acids: CASSLARGVGRNTEAFF. CDR3 sequence (DNA): TGTGCCAGCAGCTTAGCGCGAGGGGTTGGGCGGAACACTGAAGCTTTCTTT.